The 8 T cell receptor beta chains below come from one sample, sequenced in a study of blood T cell repertoires in COVID-19. Only in-frame clones appear in the TCRdb table, and some are missing; sequencing was by immunoSEQ multiplex PCR. Here the sample spans 400,000 to 450,000 clones, approximately 88% being singletons. Sequenced: peripheral blood. Receptors were obtained from a woman between 50 and 59 years old with COVID-19, enrolled during active disease.

The chain is built from TRBV11-2 and TRBJ1-6; D call uncertain. Trimming stripped 3 bases from V and 11 bases from J, with 17 bases between. CDR1 and CDR2 (germline): SGHAT, FQNNGV. The CDR3 has 15 amino acids. The CDR3: CASSFGGTHSPPLHF. The CDR3 DNA sequence: TGTGCCAGCAGCTTCGGAGGTACGCACTCGCCACCCCTCCACTTT.

The chain recombines TRBV4-1 with TRBJ1-1; the D gene is possibly TRBD1 (5 bases). V lost 0 bases and J lost 7, with 9 bases in between. From germline, CDR1 is MGHRA and CDR2 YSYEKL. The CDR3 contains 13 residues. The chain's CDR3 is CASSQDRGIEAFF. In DNA form, the CDR3 reads TGCGCCAGCAGCCAAGATCGGGGGATTGAAGCTTTCTTT.

The rearrangement links TRBV19 to TRBJ2-1; 9 positions agree with TRBD2. CDR1 and CDR2 from the germline V gene are LNHDA and SQIVND (reference sequence). Trimming took 2 bases from V and 16 from J; bases not matched to a gene: 18. The CDR3 has 16 residues. The CDR3 loop reads CASSIKGTSPYNELFF. Here the CDR3 DNA reads TGTGCCAGTAGTATAAAGGGGACTAGCCCTTACAATGAGTTATTCTTC. Combining the CDR3 with reference TRBV19 and TRBJ2-1 gives the whole variable domain DGGITQSPKYLFRKEGQNVTLSCEQNLNHDAMYWYRQDPGQGLRLIYYSQIVNDFQKGDIAEGYSVSREKKESFPLTVTSAQKNPTAFYLCASSIKGTSPYNELFFGPGTRLTVL.

The chain employs TRBV5-1 and TRBJ2-2; D is unresolved. The CDR3 covers 13 residues. Per the germline V gene, CDR1 is SGHRS and CDR2 is YFSETQ. The V end was cut by 5 bases, the J end by 1 base, with 6 bases between. The CDR3 bases are TGCGCCAGCAGGGCACAGAACACCGGGGAGCTGTTTTTT. It is translated as CASRAQNTGELFF.

CDR3 nucleotide sequence: TGTGCCAGCAGTGAAGCGGTCTTACACCTTAATGAGCAGTTCTTC. Translation gives CASSEAVLHLNEQFF. V usage is TRBV2 and J usage is TRBJ2-1; no clear D. The CDR3 loop spans 15 amino acids. Trimming shortened V by 0 bases and J by 7 bases, and 13 bases separated the two germline ends. Germline assignment: CDR1 SNHLY and CDR2 FYNNEI.

This clone came up once. The rearrangement joins TRBV5-6 to TRBJ1-5, with D perhaps TRBD1 (5 bases). V lost 2 bases to trimming and J lost 6 bases, with 9 bases between them. CDR1 and CDR2 (germline): SGHDT, YYEEEE. The CDR3 has 13 amino acids. The CDR3 loop reads CASSLGVGQPQHF. DNA of the CDR3: TGTGCCAGCAGCTTAGGGGTAGGTCAGCCCCAGCATTTT. The variable domain in full, with the rest retrieved from reference TRBV5-6 and TRBJ1-5, is DAGVTQSPTHLIKTRGQQVTLRCSPKSGHDTVSWYQQALGQGPQFIFQYYEEEERQRGNFPDRFSGHQFPNYSSELNVNALLLGDSALYLCASSLGVGQPQHFGDGTRLSIL.

CDR3 residues: CASSPDSFDSPLHF. The CDR3, as DNA: TGTGCCAGCAGTCCGGACAGCTTTGATTCACCCCTCCACTTT. The chain employs TRBV28 and TRBJ1-6, with D tentatively TRBD1 (6 bases). Trimming stripped 5 bases from V and 8 bases from J, with 13 bases between. Germline-derived CDR1 and CDR2 are MDHEN and SYDVKM. This CDR3 has 14 amino acids.

CDR3 loop: CASSLRSGGPDEKLFF. The CDR3, as DNA: TGCGCCAGCAGCTTAAGGTCGGGGGGACCCGATGAAAAACTGTTTTTT. The genes are TRBV5-1 and TRBJ1-4; D might be TRBD1 (5 bases). The CDR3 length is 16 residues. Deletions cut 2 bases from V and 6 bases from J, with 17 bases between. CDR1 and CDR2 (germline): SGHRS, YFSETQ.